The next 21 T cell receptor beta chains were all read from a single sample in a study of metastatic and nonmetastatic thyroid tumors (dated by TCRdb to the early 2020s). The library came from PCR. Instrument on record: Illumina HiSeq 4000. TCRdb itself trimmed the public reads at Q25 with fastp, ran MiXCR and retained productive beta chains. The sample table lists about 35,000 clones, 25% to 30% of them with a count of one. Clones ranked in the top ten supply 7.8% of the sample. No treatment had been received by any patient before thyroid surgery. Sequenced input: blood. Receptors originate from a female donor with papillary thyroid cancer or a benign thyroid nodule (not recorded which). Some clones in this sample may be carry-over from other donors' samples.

CDR3 region: CASTPKSAFGDTQYF. Written as DNA, the CDR3 is TGTGCCAGCACTCCCAAATCGGCCTTTGGGGATACGCAGTATTTT. The rearrangement links TRBV12-3 or TRBV12-4 to TRBJ2-3; no clear D gene. Trimming left V 7 bases short and J 6 bases short, with 20 bases between. The length of the CDR3 is 15 residues.

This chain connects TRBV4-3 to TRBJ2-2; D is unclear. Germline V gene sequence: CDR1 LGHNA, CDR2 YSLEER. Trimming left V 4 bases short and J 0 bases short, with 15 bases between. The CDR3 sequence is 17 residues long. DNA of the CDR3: TGCGCCAGCAGCCTAATGCCAAGGACGGCGAACACCGGGGAGCTGTTTTTT. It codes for CASSLMPRTANTGELFF.

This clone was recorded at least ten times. DNA of the CDR3: TGCGCCAGCAGCAGCACCGGGGAGCTGTTTTTT. The encoded protein is CASSSTGELFF. V and J are TRBV5-1 and TRBJ2-2, with D uncertain. V gave up 4 bases and J gave up 4 bases, with 2 bases separating them. The CDR3 consists of 11 residues. Germline-derived CDR1 and CDR2 are SGHRS and YFSETQ.

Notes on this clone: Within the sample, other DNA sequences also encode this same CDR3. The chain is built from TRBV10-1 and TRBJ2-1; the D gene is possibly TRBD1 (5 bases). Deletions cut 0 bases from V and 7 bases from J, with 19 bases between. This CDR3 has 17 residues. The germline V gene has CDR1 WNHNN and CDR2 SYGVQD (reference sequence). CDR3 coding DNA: TGCGCCAGCAGTGAGTCTGGAACAGGCCCTTTGGGAAATGAGCAGTTCTTC. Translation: CASSESGTGPLGNEQFF.

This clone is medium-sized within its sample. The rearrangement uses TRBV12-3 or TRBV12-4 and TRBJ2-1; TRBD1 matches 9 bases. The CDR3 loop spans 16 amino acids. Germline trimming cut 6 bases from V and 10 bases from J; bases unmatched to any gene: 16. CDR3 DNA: TGTGCCAGCAGCGAGAGCTCTAGGGGACAGGGATGGGAGCAGTTCTTC. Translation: CASSESSRGQGWEQFF.

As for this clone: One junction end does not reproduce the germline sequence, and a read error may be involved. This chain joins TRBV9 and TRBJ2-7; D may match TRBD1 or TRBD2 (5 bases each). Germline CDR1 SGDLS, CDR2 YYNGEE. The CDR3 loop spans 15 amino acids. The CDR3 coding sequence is TGTCCCAGCAGCGTAGGGGCGGGTCCATGGACCGAGCAGTACTTC. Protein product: CPSSVGAGPWTEQYF.

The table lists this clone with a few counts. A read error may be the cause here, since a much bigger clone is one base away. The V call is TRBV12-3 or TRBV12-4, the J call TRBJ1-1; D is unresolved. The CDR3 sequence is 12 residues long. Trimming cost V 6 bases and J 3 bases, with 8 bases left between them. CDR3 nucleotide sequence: TGTGCCAGCAGCTCTCCCTACACTGAAGCTTTCTTT. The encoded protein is CASSSPYTEAFF.

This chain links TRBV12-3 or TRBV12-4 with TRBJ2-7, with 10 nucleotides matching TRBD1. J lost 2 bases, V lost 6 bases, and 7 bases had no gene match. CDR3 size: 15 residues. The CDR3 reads CASSPGQGSAYEQYF. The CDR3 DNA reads TGTGCCAGCAGCCCGGGACAGGGGTCCGCCTACGAGCAGTACTTC.

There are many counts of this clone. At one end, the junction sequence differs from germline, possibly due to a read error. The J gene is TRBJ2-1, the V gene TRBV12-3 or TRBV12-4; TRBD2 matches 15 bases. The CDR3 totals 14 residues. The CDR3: CASSPGTSGGSQLF. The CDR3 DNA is TGTGCCAGCAGTCCCGGGACTAGCGGGGGGAGCCAGCTCTTC.

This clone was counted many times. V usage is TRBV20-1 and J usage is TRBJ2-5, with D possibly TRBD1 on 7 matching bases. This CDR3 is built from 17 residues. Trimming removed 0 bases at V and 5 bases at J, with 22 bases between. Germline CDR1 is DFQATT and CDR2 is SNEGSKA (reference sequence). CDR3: CSARDRESGGVGETQYF. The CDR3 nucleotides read TGCAGTGCTAGAGATCGGGAGTCAGGGGGAGTGGGGGAGACCCAGTACTTC.

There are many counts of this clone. The CDR3 region is CASSTTGTANEQFF. The CDR3 coding sequence is TGTGCCAGCAGCACCACCGGGACTGCAAATGAGCAGTTCTTC. The V call is TRBV7-2, the J call TRBJ2-1; D possibly corresponds to TRBD2 (6 bases). V shed 5 bases and J shed 7 bases, with 15 bases lying between them. The CDR3 has 14 amino acids. Per the germline V gene, CDR1 is SGHTA and CDR2 is FQGNSA.

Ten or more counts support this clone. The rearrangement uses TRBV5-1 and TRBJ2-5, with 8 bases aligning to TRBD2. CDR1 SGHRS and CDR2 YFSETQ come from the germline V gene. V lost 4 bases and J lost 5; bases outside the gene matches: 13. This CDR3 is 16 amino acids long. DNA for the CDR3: TGCGCCAGCAGCCCTAGCCCAGCGGGAGCTGAGGAGACCCAGTACTTC. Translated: CASSPSPAGAEETQYF.

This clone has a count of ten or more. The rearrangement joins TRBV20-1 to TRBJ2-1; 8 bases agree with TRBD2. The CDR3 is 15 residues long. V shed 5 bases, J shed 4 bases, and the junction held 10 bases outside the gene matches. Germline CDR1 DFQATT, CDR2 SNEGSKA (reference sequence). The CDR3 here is CSAAIAGTVYNEQFF. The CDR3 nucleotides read TGCAGTGCTGCGATAGCGGGGACCGTTTACAATGAGCAGTTCTTC.

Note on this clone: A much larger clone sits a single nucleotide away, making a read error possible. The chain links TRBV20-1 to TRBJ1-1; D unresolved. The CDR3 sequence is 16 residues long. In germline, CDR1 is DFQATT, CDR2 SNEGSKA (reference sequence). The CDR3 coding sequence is TGCAGTTCTAGAGATAACTCAGCAGTGGGGAACACTGAAGCTTCCTTT. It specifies CSSRDNSAVGNTEASF.

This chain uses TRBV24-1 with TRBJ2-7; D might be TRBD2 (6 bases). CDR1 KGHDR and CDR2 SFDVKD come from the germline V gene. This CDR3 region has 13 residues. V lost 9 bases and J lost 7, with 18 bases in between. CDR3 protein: CATGGTALREQYF. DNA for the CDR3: TGTGCCACCGGGGGGACGGCCCTCAGAGAGCAGTACTTC.

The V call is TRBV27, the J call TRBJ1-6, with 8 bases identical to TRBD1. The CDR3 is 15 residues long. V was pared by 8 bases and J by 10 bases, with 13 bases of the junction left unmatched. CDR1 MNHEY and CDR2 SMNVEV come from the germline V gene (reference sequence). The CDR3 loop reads CASGSGTGLGSPLHF. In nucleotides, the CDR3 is TGTGCCAGCGGGTCAGGGACAGGCCTGGGGTCACCCCTCCACTTT.

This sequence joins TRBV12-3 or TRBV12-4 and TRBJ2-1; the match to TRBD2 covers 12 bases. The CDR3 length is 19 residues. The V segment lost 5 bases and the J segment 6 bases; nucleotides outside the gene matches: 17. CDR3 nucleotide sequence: TGTGCCAGCAGTATACGCCCTAGCGGGAGGGGAAGTAGGGGCAATGAGCAGTTCTTC. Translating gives CASSIRPSGRGSRGNEQFF.

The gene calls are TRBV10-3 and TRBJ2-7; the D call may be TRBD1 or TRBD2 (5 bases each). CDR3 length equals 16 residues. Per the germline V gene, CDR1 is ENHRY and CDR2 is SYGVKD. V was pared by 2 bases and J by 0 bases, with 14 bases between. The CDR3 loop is CAISEPGLGSSYEQYF. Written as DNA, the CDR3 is TGTGCCATCAGTGAGCCGGGGCTGGGGAGCTCCTACGAGCAGTACTTC.

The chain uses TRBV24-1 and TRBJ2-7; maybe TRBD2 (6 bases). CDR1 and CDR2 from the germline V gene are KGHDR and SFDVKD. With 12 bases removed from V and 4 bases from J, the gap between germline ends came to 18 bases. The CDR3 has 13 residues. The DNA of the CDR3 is TGTGCCGACAGTGCCCGGGAGTCTTACGAGCAGTACTTC. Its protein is CADSARESYEQYF.

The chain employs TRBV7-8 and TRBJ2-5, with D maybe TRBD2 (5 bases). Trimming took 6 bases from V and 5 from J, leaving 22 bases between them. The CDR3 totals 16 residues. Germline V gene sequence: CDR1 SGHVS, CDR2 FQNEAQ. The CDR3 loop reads CASSLDNMVRRETQYF. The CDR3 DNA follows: TGTGCCAGCAGTCTTGACAACATGGTGCGGAGGGAGACCCAGTACTTC.

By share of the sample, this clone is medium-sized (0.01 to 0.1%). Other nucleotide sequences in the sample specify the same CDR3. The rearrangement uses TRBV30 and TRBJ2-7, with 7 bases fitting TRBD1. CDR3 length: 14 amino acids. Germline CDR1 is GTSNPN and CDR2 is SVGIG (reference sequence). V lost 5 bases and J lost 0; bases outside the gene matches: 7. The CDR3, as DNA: TGTGCCTGGCGAGAACAGGGGATCTCCTACGAGCAGTACTTC. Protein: CAWREQGISYEQYF. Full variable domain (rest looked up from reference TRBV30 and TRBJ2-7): SQTIHQWPATLVQPVGSPLSLECTVEGTSNPNLYWYRQAAGRGLQLLFYSVGIGQISSEVPQNLSASRPQDRQFILSSKKLLLSDSGFYLCAWREQGISYEQYFGPGTRLTVT.